These 32 T cell receptor beta chains share one sample of origin, sequenced in a study of blood T cell repertoires in COVID-19 (dated by TCRdb to the early 2020s). Libraries were built with the immunoSEQ multiplex PCR assay. TCRdb provides this immuneACCESS table in a form limited to in-frame rearrangements. Some clones are lacking; in checked studies, under half of them reflect an unresolved V gene, and why the rest are absent is not known. In this sample the table shows around 400,000 clones, roughly four fifths of which occur a single time. The biggest ten clones account for around 5% of the sample. The sample consisted of PBMCs or T cells enriched from blood (not recorded which). Source of these receptors: a woman in her forties or fifties who had recovered from COVID-19.

This clone was seen more than once but under ten times. The genes are TRBV30 and TRBJ1-5; 9 nucleotides match TRBD1. The J segment lost 7 bases and the V segment lost 4 bases, leaving 2 bases of the junction unmatched. Germline CDR1 and CDR2: GTSNPN and SVGIG (reference sequence). This CDR3 contains 12 residues. The CDR3 region is CAWNRGRQPQHF. The CDR3 coding sequence is TGTGCCTGGAACAGGGGGCGGCAGCCCCAGCATTTT. Filled out from reference TRBV30 and TRBJ1-5, the complete variable domain reads SQTIHQWPATLVQPVGSPLSLECTVEGTSNPNLYWYRQAAGRGLQLLFYSVGIGQISSEVPQNLSASRPQDRQFILSSKKLLLSDSGFYLCAWNRGRQPQHFGDGTRLSIL.

This sequence joins TRBV5-1 and TRBJ1-2; perhaps TRBD1 as D (5 bases). The CDR3 is 13 amino acids. Trimming cost V 0 bases and J 4 bases, with 7 bases left between them. Per germline, CDR1 SGHRS and CDR2 YFSETQ. CDR3 loop: CASSLGGGYGYTF. Here the CDR3 DNA reads TGCGCCAGCAGCTTGGGGGGCGGCTATGGCTACACCTTC.

The genes are TRBV12-5 and TRBJ2-1; D may be TRBD2 (7 bases). The CDR3 runs to 16 residues. Germline assignment: CDR1 LGHNT and CDR2 FRNRAP. The V and J ends lost 6 bases and 9 bases respectively, with 24 bases between them. CDR3 nucleotide sequence: TGTGCTAGTGGGCTGTCCCCGGGGGGCGGTTCGAGTGAGCAGTTCTTC. It is translated as CASGLSPGGGSSEQFF.

The rearrangement uses TRBV7-2 and TRBJ2-5, with D tentatively TRBD2 (7 bases). CDR3 length equals 14 residues. Looked up from germline, CDR1 is SGHTA and CDR2 is FQGNSA. V shed 4 bases and J shed 5 bases, with 14 bases lying between them. The CDR3 nucleotides read TGTGCCAGCAGCTCCCGGAGGGGGGGTGAGACCCAGTACTTC. Its protein product is CASSSRRGGETQYF. The full variable domain, rest sourced from reference TRBV7-2 and TRBJ2-5, is GAGVSQSPSNKVTEKGKDVELRCDPISGHTALYWYRQSLGQGLEFLIYFQGNSAPDKSGLPSDRFSAERTGGSVSTLTIQRTQQEDSAVYLCASSSRRGGETQYFGPGTRLLVL.

The V and J genes are TRBV6-6 and TRBJ1-2; 7 bases are shared with TRBD1. Germline V CDR1 and CDR2: MNHNY, SVGAGI (reference sequence). The V segment lost 5 bases and the J segment 6 bases; nucleotides outside the gene matches: 15. The CDR3 spans 16 residues. As DNA, the CDR3 is TGTGCCAGCAGTACCGGGACAGCTACCCCGGGGCATGGCTACACCTTC. Translating it yields CASSTGTATPGHGYTF.

V and J are TRBV9 and TRBJ2-7, with 7 positions matching TRBD1. The CDR3 length is 11 residues. Germline CDR1 and CDR2: SGDLS and YYNGEE. This CDR3 reads CQGVTLYEQYF. The DNA for the CDR3 is TGTCAGGGGGTGACTCTTTACGAGCAGTACTTC.

The V gene is TRBV30, the J gene TRBJ2-1; 8 positions agree with TRBD2. CDR1 is GTSNPN and CDR2 is SVGIG in the germline V gene (reference sequence). After removal of 2 bases from V and 10 bases from J, the junction contained 7 bases not matched to a gene. This CDR3 has 13 residues. The CDR3 here is CAWSYRGGQEQFF. CDR3 nucleotides: TGTGCCTGGAGTTATCGGGGGGGCCAAGAGCAGTTCTTC.

The rearrangement joins TRBV19 to TRBJ1-4; 7 positions match TRBD1. Trimming cost V 8 bases and J 8 bases; bases outside gene matches: 14. This CDR3 is built from 15 residues. Germline-derived CDR1 and CDR2 are LNHDA and SQIVND (reference sequence). The CDR3 DNA reads as TGTGCCAGTGGCCCACAGGGGACGGGCGGGGAAAAACTGTTTTTT. Its translation: CASGPQGTGGEKLFF.

The V and J genes are TRBV19 and TRBJ1-1; 7 positions agree with TRBD1. After removal of 6 bases from V and 6 bases from J, the junction contained 10 bases not matched to a gene. The CDR3 contains 14 residues. From germline, CDR1 is LNHDA and CDR2 SQIVND (reference sequence). This chain's CDR3 is CASRDRTGYPEAFF. For the CDR3, the DNA is TGTGCCAGTAGGGACAGGACGGGGTACCCTGAAGCTTTCTTT. The full variable domain, rest sourced from reference TRBV19 and TRBJ1-1, is DGGITQSPKYLFRKEGQNVTLSCEQNLNHDAMYWYRQDPGQGLRLIYYSQIVNDFQKGDIAEGYSVSREKKESFPLTVTSAQKNPTAFYLCASRDRTGYPEAFFGQGTRLTVV.

The chain carries TRBV6-5 and TRBJ1-2; 9 bases are shared with TRBD1. There are 14 residues in the CDR3. The trim removed 7 bases at V and 3 bases at J, leaving 6 bases unmatched. Germline V lookup: CDR1 MNHEY, CDR2 SVGAGI. The CDR3 is CASIGTGYYYGYTF. DNA for the CDR3: TGTGCCAGCATCGGGACAGGGTATTACTATGGCTACACCTTC.

The chain joins TRBV30 to TRBJ1-1; TRBD1 is a possible D gene (6 bases). Germline CDR1 GTSNPN, CDR2 SVGIG (reference sequence). Trimming shortened V by 4 bases and J by 4 bases, and 10 bases separated the two germline ends. This CDR3 is built from 12 residues. CDR3: CAWNRAGTEAFF. The CDR3 nucleotides are TGTGCCTGGAACAGGGCGGGCACTGAAGCTTTCTTT.

Here the CDR3 DNA reads TGTGCCAGCAGCTTAAATTATGAGCCCCAGCATTTT. Protein: CASSLNYEPQHF. J is TRBJ1-5 and V is TRBV11-2; D ambiguous. V gave up 2 bases and J gave up 8 bases, with 7 bases separating them. This CDR3 has 12 residues. From germline, CDR1 is SGHAT and CDR2 FQNNGV.

In this sample, this clone turned up a few times. V usage is TRBV15 and J usage is TRBJ2-1; D is uncertain. The length of the CDR3 is 14 residues. Germline values: CDR1 LNHNV, CDR2 YYDKDF (reference sequence). The V end lost 4 bases, the J end lost 1 base, and 8 bases lay between the germline ends. The CDR3 DNA is TGTGCCACCAGCAACGGGTTGTCCTACAATGAGCAGTTCTTC. Encoded protein: CATSNGLSYNEQFF.

V usage is TRBV6-6 and J usage is TRBJ2-7; 9 bases match TRBD2. The V gene end was trimmed by 5 bases and the J gene end by 4 bases; junction bases not matched to a gene: 12. Germline lookup yields CDR1 MNHNY and CDR2 SVGAGI (reference sequence). The CDR3 is made up of 16 amino acids. The CDR3 sequence: CASSPGGGLAEYEQYF. The CDR3 DNA reads TGTGCCAGCAGTCCGGGGGGGGGACTAGCCGAGTACGAGCAGTACTTC.

The chain has TRBV19 and TRBJ1-2; 7 bases line up with TRBD1. After removal of 6 bases from V and 5 bases from J, the junction contained 15 bases not matched to a gene. This CDR3 spans 16 amino acids. Per the germline V gene, CDR1 is LNHDA and CDR2 is SQIVND (reference sequence). DNA of the CDR3: TGTGCCAGTAGGACCCACTCCGGGACAGTTCGATATGGCTACACCTTC. Translated: CASRTHSGTVRYGYTF.

The genes are TRBV28 and TRBJ2-5; D may be TRBD1 (5 bases). Trimming cost V 4 bases and J 4 bases, with 13 bases left between them. This CDR3 region has 14 residues. CDR1 is MDHEN, CDR2 SYDVKM, per germline. The chain's CDR3 is CASSSQGGAETQYF. Here the CDR3 DNA reads TGTGCCAGCAGTTCCCAGGGTGGCGCAGAGACCCAGTACTTC.

This sequence joins TRBV6-2 or TRBV6-3 and TRBJ1-2; the D gene is possibly TRBD1 (5 bases). Looked up from germline, CDR1 is MNHEY and CDR2 is SVGEGT. The CDR3 has 14 residues. Trimming stripped 4 bases from V and 3 bases from J, with 12 bases between. The CDR3 nucleotides are TGTGCCAGCAGTTTGGAGGGACCCCACTATGGCTACACCTTC. Its protein product is CASSLEGPHYGYTF.

This clone was seen a single time. The chain recombines TRBV10-2 with TRBJ2-3, with TRBD2 identical over 7 bases. Germline V CDR1 and CDR2: WSHSY, SAAADI. The junction had 9 bases not matched to a gene; V was cut back by 9 bases and J by 0 bases. The CDR3 has 15 amino acids. The CDR3 here is CASRTSAASTDTQYF. The DNA of the CDR3 is TGCGCCAGTCGTACTAGCGCGGCTAGCACAGATACGCAGTATTTT.

V usage is TRBV25-1 and J usage is TRBJ1-1; possibly TRBD1 for D (5 bases). This CDR3 is built from 14 residues. Germline-derived CDR1 and CDR2 are MGHDK and SYGVNS. V was pared by 8 bases and J by 0 bases, with 13 bases between. The CDR3 bases are TGTGCCAGCTCGGGGACTTTTGTGAACACTGAAGCTTTCTTT. As protein: CASSGTFVNTEAFF.

The V call is TRBV5-1, the J call TRBJ1-1; TRBD1 agrees at 11 bases. Germline CDR1 is SGHRS and CDR2 is YFSETQ. V shed 4 bases and J 7 bases; nucleotides not matched to a gene: 9. The CDR3 runs to 15 residues. The CDR3 DNA follows: TGCGCCAGCAGCCCATCGGGGACAGGGGGGCTTGAAGCTTTCTTT. Translating gives CASSPSGTGGLEAFF.

The rearrangement links TRBV25-1 to TRBJ1-1; 12 bases are a match to TRBD1. The CDR3 extends over 18 amino acids. Germline-derived CDR1 and CDR2 are MGHDK and SYGVNS. J gave up 5 bases and V 4 bases, and 14 bases lay outside the gene matches. The CDR3 nucleotides are TGTGCCAGCAGTGGAAAACTTACCGGGACAGGGGGCTTGACTGAAGCTTTCTTT. This gives the protein CASSGKLTGTGGLTEAFF.

A word on this clone: The same CDR3 also results from other DNA sequences found in this sample. V gene TRBV7-2 combines with J gene TRBJ1-1; TRBD1 is a possible D gene (6 bases). Looked up from germline, CDR1 is SGHTA and CDR2 is FQGNSA. The CDR3 is made up of 13 amino acids. V was clipped by 0 bases and J by 4 bases, with 6 bases between them. The chain's CDR3 is CASSLARGTEAFF. The DNA for the CDR3 is TGTGCCAGCAGCTTAGCCAGGGGCACTGAAGCTTTCTTT.

V and J are TRBV9 and TRBJ2-2; 10 positions match TRBD2. Germline V lookup: CDR1 SGDLS, CDR2 YYNGEE. V gave up 0 bases and J gave up 3 bases; unmatched junction bases: 8. This CDR3 spans 18 amino acids. Here the CDR3 DNA reads TGTGCCAGCAGCGTAGGCGCCAGGACTAGCGGATACACCGGGGAGCTGTTTTTT. Residues: CASSVGARTSGYTGELFF.

As concerns this clone: One end of the junction does not line up with germline, which may come from a read error. The chain carries TRBV6-1 and TRBJ1-2; TRBD1 agrees at 11 bases. The CDR3 has 14 amino acids. Germline lookup yields CDR1 MNHNS and CDR2 SASEGT. The CDR3 region is CASCDGQGAVGYTF. The CDR3, as DNA: TGTGCCAGCTGTGATGGACAGGGGGCAGTCGGCTACACCTTC.

The gene calls are TRBV6-5 and TRBJ1-2, with D perhaps TRBD1 (6 bases). CDR3 length equals 16 residues. Germline assignment: CDR1 MNHEY and CDR2 SVGAGI. V dropped 2 bases and J dropped 4 bases, with 17 bases sitting between them. CDR3 residues: CASSYLVVGHFYGYTF. CDR3 bases: TGTGCCAGCAGTTACCTAGTCGTGGGACATTTCTATGGCTACACCTTC.

The chain has TRBV7-8 and TRBJ1-2; the D gene is possibly TRBD1 (6 bases). The V gene's germline CDR1 is SGHVS and CDR2 FQNEAQ. The CDR3 runs to 13 residues. V was trimmed by 3 bases and J by 5 bases, leaving 10 bases between them. The CDR3 loop is CASSLGQQYGYTF. The CDR3, as DNA: TGTGCCAGCAGCTTGGGACAACAGTATGGCTACACCTTC.

The V call is TRBV19, the J call TRBJ1-3; 7 nucleotides match TRBD1. CDR1 LNHDA and CDR2 SQIVND come from the germline V gene (reference sequence). This CDR3 is 16 amino acids long. The junction had 7 bases not matched to a gene; V was cut back by 3 bases and J by 2 bases. The CDR3 here is CASSISEGAAGNTIYF. CDR3 sequence (DNA): TGTGCCAGTAGTATCTCAGAGGGGGCCGCTGGAAACACCATATATTTT.

The chain joins TRBV27 to TRBJ2-7; 8 bases are a match to TRBD2. Germline V gene data show CDR1 as MNHEY and CDR2 as SMNVEV (reference sequence). The junction had 7 bases not matched to a gene; V was cut back by 3 bases and J by 9 bases. The CDR3 is 13 amino acids. CDR3 region: CASSFGTSTVQYF. CDR3 bases: TGTGCCAGCAGTTTTGGGACTAGTACGGTGCAGTACTTC.

The chain links TRBV14 to TRBJ1-1; D is possibly TRBD1 (6 bases). The CDR3 covers 17 residues. V lost 3 bases and J lost 4, with 21 bases in between. Germline lookup yields CDR1 SGHDN and CDR2 FVKESK. The CDR3 nucleotides read TGTGCCAGCAGCCATTCTCCACCCGTAAAAGGGGGCACTGAAGCTTTCTTT. Translating it yields CASSHSPPVKGGTEAFF.

This chain joins TRBV7-6 and TRBJ1-6; no clear D. Trimming cost V 0 bases and J 9 bases, with 18 bases left between them. Germline CDR1 is SGHVS and CDR2 is FNYEAQ. The CDR3 has 17 residues. CDR3 sequence reads: CASSLASTEDTTSPLHF. For the CDR3, the DNA is TGTGCCAGCAGCTTAGCATCGACGGAGGATACCACTTCACCCCTCCACTTT.

V and J are TRBV24-1 and TRBJ2-5, with 9 positions matching TRBD2. This CDR3 comprises 18 residues. Trimming cost V 5 bases and J 3 bases; bases outside gene matches: 15. Germline V lookup: CDR1 KGHDR, CDR2 SFDVKD. CDR3 nucleotides: TGTGCCACCAGTGCTCCTGCGGGGGGGGACGGAAGAAAAGAGACCCAGTACTTC. Its protein is CATSAPAGGDGRKETQYF.

The chain links TRBV27 to TRBJ2-3; 7 bases map to TRBD1. CDR3 length equals 16 residues. Unmatched junction bases numbered 14, after V lost 8 bases and J lost 3 bases. Per germline, CDR1 MNHEY and CDR2 SMNVEV (reference sequence). In DNA form, the CDR3 reads TGTGCCAGCCAAAATCGGAGGCAGGGGGTAACAGATACGCAGTATTTT. Translated: CASQNRRQGVTDTQYF.